This section outlines one T cell receptor (beta chain) sequence together with its context. This specimen comes from a study of technical replicates of blood from a few donors. Profiled with immunoSEQ multiplex PCR; TCRdb holds only in-frame clones, not every one. The sample holds tens of thousands of clones, about 91% seen once. The specimen was T cells isolated from PBMCs. The receptor was isolated from a human donor in good health. Some clones in this sample may be carry-over from other donors' samples.

CDR3 sequence (DNA): TGCGCCAGCAGCTTGGGGCCAGAATTTCCCTACGAGCAGTACTTC. Translation: CASSLGPEFPYEQYF. V is TRBV5-1 and J is TRBJ2-7; D is ambiguous. The CDR3 spans 15 residues. The V end was cut by 0 bases, the J end by 2 bases, with 12 bases between. Germline V CDR1 and CDR2: SGHRS, YFSETQ. The entire variable domain, with the rest obtained from reference TRBV5-1 and TRBJ2-7, is as follows: KAGVTQTPRYLIKTRGQQVTLSCSPISGHRSVSWYQQTPGQGLQFLFEYFSETQRNKGNFPGRFSGRQFSNSRSEMNVSTLELGDSALYLCASSLGPEFPYEQYFGPGTRLTVT.